A single sample is the source of the 22 T cell receptor beta chains below, sequenced in a study of cytomegalovirus exposure and HLA in healthy donors. In the PCR, 60 Vbeta and 13 Jbeta primers were used. Clones were sequenced by immunoSEQ multiplex PCR, and TCRdb holds only the in-frame ones, with some missing. The sample shows around 94,000 clones, 77% of them seen only once. Sequenced material: PBMCs. The receptors originated from a woman in her thirties or forties in good health and CMV-seronegative.

The rearrangement links TRBV9 to TRBJ2-1, with 10 bases fitting TRBD2. The CDR3 runs 16 residues. After removal of 4 bases from V and 8 bases from J, the junction contained 12 bases not matched to a gene. CDR1 is SGDLS, CDR2 YYNGEE, per germline. DNA for the CDR3: TGTGCCAGCAGCCCTCATTCAGCGGGGGGGCAGGATGAGCAGTTCTTC. Protein product: CASSPHSAGGQDEQFF.

This clone turned up a few times. This chain links TRBV6-5 with TRBJ1-2; 9 bases fit TRBD1. The germline V gene encodes CDR1 MNHEY and CDR2 SVGAGI. The ends lost 0 bases at V and 5 bases at J; junction bases unmatched: 4. The CDR3 runs 15 residues. CDR3 sequence reads: CASSYSTGGSYGYTF. CDR3 DNA: TGTGCCAGCAGTTACTCCACAGGGGGCAGTTATGGCTACACCTTC.

J is TRBJ1-1 and V is TRBV19; tentatively, D is TRBD1 (5 bases). CDR1 is LNHDA, CDR2 SQIVND, per germline (reference sequence). V was shortened by 5 bases and J by 5 bases, with 21 bases between the two germline ends. The CDR3 is made up of 16 amino acids. CDR3 in amino acids: CASSPYGAPTWTEAFF. The CDR3 DNA follows: TGTGCCAGTAGTCCTTATGGGGCCCCAACGTGGACTGAAGCTTTCTTT.

The chain has TRBV18 and TRBJ1-6; TRBD1 is a possible D gene (6 bases). The V end lost 3 bases, the J end lost 9 bases, and 15 bases lay between the germline ends. The length of the CDR3 is 15 residues. Germline values: CDR1 KGHSH, CDR2 LQKENI. CDR3 protein: CASSPEQGLSSPLHF. The CDR3 bases are TGTGCCAGCTCACCCGAGCAGGGGTTGAGTTCACCCCTCCACTTT.

This clone was counted only a few times. The CDR3 region has the DNA TGTGCCAGCTCCACTGGACTAGCACATGAGACCCAGTACTTC. It translates to CASSTGLAHETQYF. The chain recombines TRBV2 with TRBJ2-5, with TRBD2 identical over 8 bases. CDR3 size: 14 residues. The V and J ends lost 8 bases and 5 bases, in that order; junction bases with no gene match: 10. CDR1 is SNHLY and CDR2 is FYNNEI in the germline V gene.

The chain couples TRBV5-1 to TRBJ2-3; TRBD1 agrees at 12 bases. Germline V gene lookup returns CDR1 SGHRS and CDR2 YFSETQ. CDR3 length: 16 amino acids. V was pared by 4 bases and J by 6 bases, with 9 bases of the junction left unmatched. The CDR3 here is CASSGSGQGAGDTQYF. The CDR3 DNA sequence: TGCGCCAGCAGCGGTTCGGGACAGGGGGCAGGTGATACGCAGTATTTT.

The rearrangement links TRBV7-9 to TRBJ2-3; weak D call: TRBD2 (6 bases). V was pared by 4 bases and J by 2 bases, with 10 bases between. The CDR3 is made up of 14 amino acids. Looked up from germline, CDR1 is SEHNR and CDR2 is FQNEAQ (reference sequence). The CDR3 protein is CASSYSGLTDTQYF. For the CDR3, the DNA is TGTGCCAGCAGCTATAGCGGACTCACAGATACGCAGTATTTT.

V and J are TRBV7-2 and TRBJ1-2; 8 bases map to TRBD1. With V trimmed by 4 bases and J by 4 bases, 8 bases remained unmatched. This CDR3 is 15 amino acids long. Germline V gives CDR1 SGHTA, CDR2 FQGNSA. CDR3 loop: CASSYPPGQGYGYTF. CDR3 sequence (DNA): TGTGCCAGCAGCTACCCCCCCGGACAGGGCTATGGCTACACCTTC.

This CDR3 is CASKYGRGTEAFF. The CDR3 DNA follows: TGTGCCAGTAAGTATGGGAGAGGCACTGAAGCTTTCTTT. The chain couples TRBV19 to TRBJ1-1; no reliable D call. The germline CDR1 and CDR2 sequences are LNHDA and SQIVND (reference sequence). The CDR3 is 13 amino acids. The V end lost 7 bases, the J end lost 4 bases, and 13 bases lay between the germline ends.

V gene TRBV19 combines with J gene TRBJ1-2; no firm D call. Germline V CDR1 and CDR2: LNHDA, SQIVND (reference sequence). CDR3 size: 14 residues. V gave up 6 bases and J gave up 1 base, with 12 bases separating them. CDR3 residues: CASRYGDVNYGYTF. Here the CDR3 DNA reads TGTGCCAGTAGATACGGAGATGTTAACTATGGCTACACCTTC.

The chain employs TRBV19 and TRBJ1-4, with no clear D. Trimming pared 3 bases from V and 12 bases from J, leaving 14 bases between. The CDR3 covers 13 residues. Per the germline V gene, CDR1 is LNHDA and CDR2 is SQIVND (reference sequence). The CDR3 sequence: CASSITVRVELFF. CDR3 nucleotides: TGTGCCAGTAGTATTACGGTACGGGTGGAACTGTTTTTT.

The V call is TRBV4-2, the J call TRBJ1-2, with a tentative D call TRBD1 (5 bases). The CDR3 has 14 residues. Trimming shortened V by 0 bases and J by 6 bases, and 11 bases separated the two germline ends. Germline CDR1 and CDR2: LGHNA and YNFKEQ. The CDR3 coding sequence is TGTGCCAGCAGCCAAGATCGGCAGGGTAATGGCTACACCTTC. Translated: CASSQDRQGNGYTF.

This clone was recorded a few times. The chain joins TRBV27 to TRBJ1-2; D is perhaps TRBD1 (5 bases). V lost 2 bases, J lost 7 bases, and 17 bases lay in between. This CDR3 region has 15 residues. CDR1 and CDR2 from the germline V gene are MNHEY and SMNVEV (reference sequence). CDR3 bases: TGTGCCAGCAGTTTACTCCAGGGTGAGGCTAGTGGCTACACCTTC. Its protein product is CASSLLQGEASGYTF.

V and J are TRBV25-1 and TRBJ2-3, with 10 bases matching TRBD1. CDR1 and CDR2 from the germline V gene are MGHDK and SYGVNS. Trimming took 5 bases from V and 6 from J; bases not matched to a gene: 8. This CDR3 spans 15 amino acids. DNA of the CDR3: TGTGCCAGCAGTTTTACCGGGACAGGGGATGATACGCAGTATTTT. It yields the protein CASSFTGTGDDTQYF.

The table lists this clone with a few counts. The chain employs TRBV30 and TRBJ1-1, with a tentative D call TRBD1 (6 bases). V was trimmed by 4 bases and J by 1 base, leaving 10 bases between them. This CDR3 has 13 amino acids. Germline CDR1 GTSNPN, CDR2 SVGIG (reference sequence). Here the CDR3 reads CAWTGDTNTEAFF. CDR3 DNA sequence: TGTGCCTGGACAGGGGACACGAACACTGAAGCTTTCTTT. Using reference TRBV30 and TRBJ1-1 for the parts outside the CDR3, the full variable domain is SQTIHQWPATLVQPVGSPLSLECTVEGTSNPNLYWYRQAAGRGLQLLFYSVGIGQISSEVPQNLSASRPQDRQFILSSKKLLLSDSGFYLCAWTGDTNTEAFFGQGTRLTVV.

This sequence joins TRBV19 and TRBJ1-1; D uncertain. The germline CDR1 and CDR2 sequences are LNHDA and SQIVND (reference sequence). This CDR3 spans 11 amino acids. The V gene lost 9 bases and the J gene lost 3 bases, with 8 bases spanning the gap. CDR3 sequence (DNA): TGTGCCAGCTCCCAGTACACTGAAGCTTTCTTT. As protein: CASSQYTEAFF.

This CDR3 is CASKEGKLFF. As DNA, the CDR3 is TGTGCCAGCAAGGAGGGAAAACTGTTTTTT. This chain joins TRBV6-6 and TRBJ1-4; D unclear. Deletions cut 7 bases from V and 10 bases from J, with 7 bases between. CDR1 and CDR2 (germline): MNHNY, SVGAGI (reference sequence). This CDR3 has 10 amino acids.

By its share, this clone is medium-sized. This chain connects TRBV5-6 to TRBJ2-7, with D uncertain. The germline V gene has CDR1 SGHDT and CDR2 YYEEEE. The V end was cut by 2 bases, the J end by 0 bases, with 12 bases between. The CDR3 is 15 residues long. The CDR3 nucleotides read TGTGCCAGCAGCTTACCGGGTCCCAGCTCCTACGAGCAGTACTTC. Protein: CASSLPGPSSYEQYF.

The CDR3 DNA reads TGTGCCAGCAGCCAAGGGCTGGCAGATACGCAGTATTTT. This translates into CASSQGLADTQYF. This chain connects TRBV14 to TRBJ2-3; D gene unclear. The CDR3 has 13 amino acids. CDR1 is SGHDN, CDR2 FVKESK, per germline. V lost 1 base and J lost 4, with 6 bases in between.

The rearrangement uses TRBV29-1 and TRBJ1-1, with a weak D call TRBD1 (6 bases). The ends were cut back, 7 bases at V and 4 bases at J, with 16 bases in the middle. CDR3 length: 13 amino acids. Germline V CDR1 and CDR2: SQVTM, ANQGSEA. The CDR3 here is CSGWGPGGTEAFF. In nucleotides, the CDR3 is TGCAGCGGCTGGGGGCCGGGGGGCACTGAAGCTTTCTTT.

The rearrangement uses TRBV5-6 and TRBJ2-1; 11 bases are shared with TRBD2. CDR3 length: 16 residues. Germline V gives CDR1 SGHDT, CDR2 YYEEEE. Unmatched junction bases numbered 7, after V lost 4 bases and J lost 4 bases. CDR3 nucleotides: TGTGCCAGCAGCCAAGAGACTAGCGGGGAATACAATGAGCAGTTCTTC. Its translation is CASSQETSGEYNEQFF.

The V call is TRBV5-8, the J call TRBJ2-1; the match to TRBD2 covers 10 bases. The CDR3 covers 15 residues. Losses at the gene ends were 4 bases for V and 4 bases for J; bases not matched to a gene: 5. The V gene's germline CDR1 is SGHTS and CDR2 YDEGEE. CDR3 region: CASSQAGLAYNEQFF. The DNA for the CDR3 is TGTGCCAGCAGCCAAGCGGGACTAGCGTACAATGAGCAGTTCTTC.